Listed below are T cell receptor beta chains from one sample, sequenced in a study of T cell changes during pregnancy in multiple sclerosis. Assay: immunoSEQ multiplex PCR; the TCRdb copy retains only in-frame clones and omits some. Found here are roughly 28,000 clones, around 89% of them singletons; the top ten hold under 3.5%. The specimen was CD4+ T cells from peripheral blood mononuclear cells, collected in the first trimester of pregnancy. These TCRs come from a female donor in good health, enrolled as a control in a pregnancy study. Both conserved end residues are part of each CDR3. Each record gives: V gene, clone size, D gene, J gene, CDR3 protein, CDR3 DNA. A D gene is named only where the DNA matches it firmly. Clone size is not always given. Where it is, it says once, few, many or a class for expanded clones.

v_call: TRBV4-3; clone_size: NA; d_call: NA; j_call: TRBJ1-5; cdr3_aa: CASSQDRGGGAQHF; cdr3_nt: TGCGCCAGCAGCCAAGATCGGGGGGGCGGGGCCCAGCATTTT
v_call: TRBV27; clone_size: NA; d_call: NA; j_call: TRBJ1-1; cdr3_aa: CASSLGWSTEAFF; cdr3_nt: TGTGCCAGCAGTTTAGGGTGGAGCACTGAAGCTTTCTTT
v_call: TRBV27; clone_size: NA; d_call: TRBD1; j_call: TRBJ2-4; cdr3_aa: CASSLRGRERNIQYF; cdr3_nt: TGTGCCAGCAGTCTCAGGGGGCGAGAGAGAAACATTCAGTACTTC
v_call: TRBV2; clone_size: NA; d_call: TRBD1; j_call: TRBJ2-7; cdr3_aa: CASRQGHSYEQYF; cdr3_nt: TGTGCCAGTAGACAGGGGCACTCCTACGAGCAGTACTTC
v_call: TRBV11-2; clone_size: once; d_call: NA; j_call: TRBJ2-7; cdr3_aa: CASSSQTGLEQYF; cdr3_nt: TGTGCCAGCAGCTCCCAGACGGGTCTCGAGCAGTACTTC
v_call: TRBV4-1; clone_size: NA; d_call: TRBD2; j_call: TRBJ2-7; cdr3_aa: CASSQGRGGRNEQYF; cdr3_nt: TGCGCCAGCAGCCAAGGGCGGGGGGGCCGCAACGAGCAGTACTTC
v_call: TRBV27; clone_size: once; d_call: NA; j_call: TRBJ2-7; cdr3_aa: CASSSLFQGTYEQYF; cdr3_nt: TGTGCCAGCAGTTCCCTCTTCCAGGGGACCTACGAGCAGTACTTC
v_call: TRBV27; clone_size: NA; d_call: TRBD2; j_call: TRBJ2-7; cdr3_aa: CASSPSGRGYEQYF; cdr3_nt: TGTGCCAGCAGTCCGAGCGGGAGAGGGTACGAGCAGTACTTC
v_call: TRBV6-5; clone_size: NA; d_call: NA; j_call: TRBJ2-6; cdr3_aa: CASSYFSSGANVLTF; cdr3_nt: TGTGCCAGCAGTTATTTCAGCTCTGGGGCCAACGTCCTGACTTTC
v_call: TRBV28; clone_size: NA; d_call: TRBD2; j_call: TRBJ2-2; cdr3_aa: CASSFSGRAGGELFF; cdr3_nt: TGTGCCAGCAGTTTTTCCGGGAGGGCCGGTGGGGAGCTGTTTTTT
v_call: TRBV9; clone_size: NA; d_call: TRBD2; j_call: TRBJ2-1; cdr3_aa: CASSVGGGPYNEQFF; cdr3_nt: TGTGCCAGCAGCGTTGGGGGGGGACCCTACAATGAGCAGTTCTTC
v_call: TRBV29-1; clone_size: NA; d_call: TRBD2; j_call: TRBJ2-3; cdr3_aa: CSVASSGGAGTQYF; cdr3_nt: TGCAGCGTCGCCTCTAGCGGGGGGGCAGGTACGCAGTATTTT
v_call: TRBV19; clone_size: NA; d_call: NA; j_call: TRBJ2-1; cdr3_aa: CASSNLAVSYNEQFF; cdr3_nt: TGTGCCAGTAGTAATCTGGCAGTCTCCTACAATGAGCAGTTCTTC
v_call: TRBV18; clone_size: NA; d_call: NA; j_call: TRBJ1-5; cdr3_aa: CASSPPGRDNQPQHF; cdr3_nt: TGTGCCAGCTCACCACCGGGCAGAGACAATCAGCCCCAGCATTTT
v_call: TRBV6-5; clone_size: NA; d_call: NA; j_call: TRBJ1-2; cdr3_aa: CASSSLSNYGYTF; cdr3_nt: TGTGCCAGCAGTTCTCTTTCTAACTATGGCTACACCTTC
v_call: TRBV19; clone_size: NA; d_call: TRBD1; j_call: TRBJ1-6; cdr3_aa: CASSIAGQGYSPLHF; cdr3_nt: TGTGCCAGTAGTATAGCGGGACAGGGGTATTCACCCCTCCACTTT
v_call: TRBV6-6; clone_size: NA; d_call: TRBD2; j_call: TRBJ2-7; cdr3_aa: CASSYSIGGRGGEQYF; cdr3_nt: TGTGCCAGCAGTTACTCGATTGGCGGGAGGGGAGGCGAGCAGTACTTC
v_call: TRBV4-1; clone_size: NA; d_call: NA; j_call: TRBJ2-5; cdr3_aa: CASSQALGLQETQYF; cdr3_nt: TGCGCCAGCAGCCAAGCCCTGGGACTTCAAGAGACCCAGTACTTC
v_call: TRBV5-4; clone_size: NA; d_call: NA; j_call: TRBJ2-5; cdr3_aa: CASSSWTEETQYF; cdr3_nt: TGTGCCAGCAGCTCGTGGACTGAAGAGACCCAGTACTTC
v_call: TRBV7-8; clone_size: NA; d_call: NA; j_call: TRBJ1-2; cdr3_aa: CASSLGRAYGYTF; cdr3_nt: TGTGCCAGCAGCTTAGGGAGGGCCTATGGCTACACCTTC
v_call: TRBV19; clone_size: NA; d_call: NA; j_call: TRBJ2-7; cdr3_aa: CASSTSTSSYEQYF; cdr3_nt: TGTGCCAGTAGTACTAGCACGAGCTCCTACGAGCAGTACTTC
v_call: TRBV2; clone_size: NA; d_call: NA; j_call: TRBJ2-3; cdr3_aa: CASSADRRTDTQYF; cdr3_nt: TGTGCCAGCAGTGCCGACAGGCGCACAGATACGCAGTATTTT
v_call: TRBV7-9; clone_size: NA; d_call: TRBD1; j_call: TRBJ2-7; cdr3_aa: CASSPRDRDIYEQYF; cdr3_nt: TGTGCCAGCAGCCCCCGGGACAGGGATATCTACGAGCAGTACTTC
v_call: TRBV7-9; clone_size: NA; d_call: TRBD2; j_call: TRBJ2-3; cdr3_aa: CARAPLAGVADTQYF; cdr3_nt: TGTGCCAGGGCTCCTCTAGCGGGAGTCGCAGATACGCAGTATTTT
v_call: TRBV28; clone_size: NA; d_call: TRBD1; j_call: TRBJ1-1; cdr3_aa: CASSFQGEAEAFF; cdr3_nt: TGTGCCAGCAGTTTCCAGGGGGAAGCTGAAGCTTTCTTT
v_call: TRBV4-3; clone_size: once; d_call: NA; j_call: TRBJ1-1; cdr3_aa: CASSQDPGNTEAFF; cdr3_nt: TGCGCCAGCAGCCAAGACCCGGGGAACACTGAAGCTTTCTTT
v_call: TRBV28; clone_size: NA; d_call: NA; j_call: TRBJ2-7; cdr3_aa: CASSHGQTYEQYF; cdr3_nt: TGTGCCAGCAGCCACGGACAGACCTACGAGCAGTACTTC
v_call: TRBV28; clone_size: NA; d_call: NA; j_call: TRBJ2-5; cdr3_aa: CASTLARDFGTQYF; cdr3_nt: TGTGCCAGCACCCTTGCCAGGGATTTCGGGACCCAGTACTTC
v_call: TRBV5-4; clone_size: NA; d_call: NA; j_call: TRBJ2-2; cdr3_aa: CASISGPNTGELFF; cdr3_nt: TGTGCCAGCATAAGCGGCCCGAACACCGGGGAGCTGTTTTTT
v_call: TRBV9; clone_size: once; d_call: NA; j_call: TRBJ2-3; cdr3_aa: CASSVVEGTDTQYF; cdr3_nt: TGTGCCAGCAGCGTAGTCGAGGGTACAGATACGCAGTATTTT
v_call: TRBV7-3; clone_size: NA; d_call: TRBD1; j_call: TRBJ1-5; cdr3_aa: CASSRRQGAIINQPQHF; cdr3_nt: TGTGCCAGCAGCAGGCGACAGGGGGCAATTATCAATCAGCCCCAGCATTTT
v_call: TRBV2; clone_size: once; d_call: TRBD1; j_call: TRBJ1-2; cdr3_aa: CASIRQGGDYGYTF; cdr3_nt: TGTGCCAGCATCCGACAGGGTGGTGACTATGGCTACACCTTC
v_call: TRBV7-8; clone_size: NA; d_call: TRBD1; j_call: TRBJ2-5; cdr3_aa: CASSPRQMTGLETQYF; cdr3_nt: TGTGCCAGCAGCCCTCGACAGATGACAGGGTTGGAGACCCAGTACTTC
v_call: TRBV28; clone_size: NA; d_call: TRBD2; j_call: TRBJ2-1; cdr3_aa: CASSPAGVGDNEQFF; cdr3_nt: TGTGCCAGCAGCCCAGCGGGGGTTGGTGACAATGAGCAGTTCTTC
v_call: TRBV19; clone_size: NA; d_call: TRBD1; j_call: TRBJ1-4; cdr3_aa: CASNRPGQGNEKLFF; cdr3_nt: TGTGCCAGTAACAGGCCGGGACAGGGAAATGAAAAACTGTTTTTT
v_call: TRBV11-3; clone_size: NA; d_call: TRBD2; j_call: TRBJ2-3; cdr3_aa: CASSFTSADTQYF; cdr3_nt: TGTGCCAGCAGCTTTACTAGCGCAGATACGCAGTATTTT
v_call: TRBV29-1; clone_size: NA; d_call: NA; j_call: TRBJ2-3; cdr3_aa: CSVGPGARADTQYF; cdr3_nt: TGCAGCGTTGGCCCAGGGGCCCGCGCAGATACGCAGTATTTT
v_call: TRBV5-1; clone_size: NA; d_call: TRBD2; j_call: TRBJ2-5; cdr3_aa: CASSLGVPLVAGSLKTQYF; cdr3_nt: TGCGCCAGCAGCTTGGGAGTCCCCTTAGTAGCGGGGTCTTTGAAGACCCAGTACTTC
v_call: TRBV2; clone_size: few; d_call: NA; j_call: TRBJ1-6; cdr3_aa: CASRAGTGNSPLHF; cdr3_nt: TGTGCCAGCAGAGCGGGGACCGGTAATTCACCCCTCCACTTT
v_call: TRBV14; clone_size: NA; d_call: TRBD1; j_call: TRBJ1-1; cdr3_aa: CASSADRAGKAFF; cdr3_nt: TGTGCCAGCAGTGCAGACAGGGCGGGGAAAGCTTTCTTT
v_call: TRBV4-1; clone_size: NA; d_call: TRBD1; j_call: TRBJ2-5; cdr3_aa: CASSQVFTGTAGYQETQYF; cdr3_nt: TGCGCCAGCAGCCAAGTTTTCACCGGGACAGCTGGGTACCAAGAGACCCAGTACTTC
v_call: TRBV11-2; clone_size: NA; d_call: NA; j_call: TRBJ1-2; cdr3_aa: CASSLGEGYTF; cdr3_nt: TGTGCCAGCAGCTTAGGGGAGGGCTACACCTTC
v_call: TRBV5-1; clone_size: NA; d_call: NA; j_call: TRBJ2-3; cdr3_aa: CASSLKGEGRGENTQYF; cdr3_nt: TGCGCCAGCAGCTTGAAAGGGGAGGGCAGGGGAGAAAATACGCAGTATTTT
v_call: TRBV7-3; clone_size: NA; d_call: NA; j_call: TRBJ2-2; cdr3_aa: CASSLSLATGELFF; cdr3_nt: TGTGCCAGCAGCTTAAGCCTAGCTACCGGGGAGCTGTTTTTT
v_call: TRBV27; clone_size: once; d_call: NA; j_call: TRBJ2-1; cdr3_aa: CATLGGVAHNEQFF; cdr3_nt: TGTGCCACCCTAGGGGGAGTCGCCCACAATGAGCAGTTCTTC
v_call: TRBV25-1; clone_size: NA; d_call: TRBD2; j_call: TRBJ2-1; cdr3_aa: CASSLLAGGDNEQFF; cdr3_nt: TGTGCCAGCAGCTTACTAGCGGGAGGGGACAATGAGCAGTTCTTC